One sample yielded the 19 T cell receptor beta chains listed below, sequenced in a study of blood T cell repertoires in COVID-19. Sequencing used immunoSEQ multiplex PCR; TCRdb keeps in-frame clones, though not all of them. The sample lists about 150,000 clones, roughly 88% occurring once. Sequences were obtained from peripheral blood. The receptor set was obtained from a man aged 60-69 years with COVID-19, enrolled during active disease.

The chain combines TRBV6-1 with TRBJ2-5; a possible D gene is TRBD1 (6 bases). This CDR3 is built from 14 residues. The germline V gene encodes CDR1 MNHNS and CDR2 SASEGT. Between the trimmed V and J ends, which lost 3 bases and 4 bases, there was a span of 12 bases. This CDR3 is CASSDTGYRETQYF. CDR3 nucleotides: TGTGCCAGCAGTGATACAGGGTATCGAGAGACCCAGTACTTC.

The rearrangement joins TRBV28 to TRBJ1-2; D unresolved. The CDR3 loop spans 15 amino acids. Germline CDR1 is MDHEN and CDR2 is SYDVKM. V was clipped by 4 bases and J by 7 bases, with 19 bases between them. The CDR3 sequence is CASSSIAGSSIGYTF. The CDR3 DNA reads as TGTGCCAGCAGTTCGATTGCCGGGAGTAGTATTGGCTACACCTTC.

This clone appeared a few times. The V and J genes are TRBV4-1 and TRBJ2-7; 8 positions match TRBD2. V was clipped by 0 bases and J by 4 bases; unmatched bases: 11. Germline V lookup: CDR1 MGHRA, CDR2 YSYEKL. This CDR3 region has 17 residues. CDR3: CASSQEGSGGRFYEQYF. The DNA for the CDR3 is TGCGCCAGCAGCCAAGAAGGAAGCGGGGGACGATTTTACGAGCAGTACTTC.

With respect to this clone: The sample holds other DNA sequences that translate to the same CDR3. The chain carries TRBV7-8 and TRBJ1-2; possible D gene TRBD1, 5 bases. The V end lost 0 bases, the J end lost 1 base, and 12 bases lay between the germline ends. Germline CDR1 is SGHVS and CDR2 is FQNEAQ. The CDR3 is made up of 16 amino acids. In DNA form, the CDR3 reads TGTGCCAGCAGCTTAGCCAAGACGGGGGTTAACTATGGCTACACCTTC. Translated: CASSLAKTGVNYGYTF.

The chain uses TRBV14 and TRBJ1-1; weak D call: TRBD1 (6 bases). Germline V gene data show CDR1 as SGHDN and CDR2 as FVKESK. V was clipped by 4 bases and J by 5 bases, with 14 bases between them. This CDR3 spans 14 amino acids. The CDR3 DNA reads TGTGCCAGCAGCCTTATAGGGGGGGGGACTGAAGCTTTCTTT. This gives the protein CASSLIGGGTEAFF.

V and J are TRBV27 and TRBJ1-5; 7 bases map to TRBD1. The CDR3 length is 14 residues. Germline lookup yields CDR1 MNHEY and CDR2 SMNVEV (reference sequence). J gave up 9 bases and V 4 bases, and 9 bases lay outside the gene matches. CDR3 sequence reads: CASSSDRRARPQHF. As DNA, the CDR3 is TGTGCCAGCAGTTCGGACAGGCGCGCTCGGCCCCAGCATTTT.

The rearrangement joins TRBV25-1 to TRBJ2-6; 11 bases agree with TRBD1. The CDR3 runs 18 residues. The V gene end was trimmed by 4 bases and the J gene end by 3 bases; junction bases not matched to a gene: 8. Germline assignment: CDR1 MGHDK and CDR2 SYGVNS. CDR3 region: CASSVGQGAYDGANVLTF. The CDR3 DNA reads as TGTGCCAGCAGTGTCGGACAGGGGGCCTATGATGGGGCCAACGTCCTGACTTTC.

This clone was seen once. The chain recombines TRBV7-2 with TRBJ1-2, with D tentatively TRBD1 (6 bases). The CDR3 runs to 14 residues. The V end lost 5 bases, the J end lost 0 bases, and 10 bases lay between the germline ends. Germline V CDR1 and CDR2: SGHTA, FQGNSA. CDR3 in DNA: TGTGCCAGCAGCCAGGGGACGTCTAACTATGGCTACACCTTC. Its translation: CASSQGTSNYGYTF.

V and J are TRBV4-3 and TRBJ2-1, with a possible D match to TRBD1 (5 bases). The ends were cut back, 5 bases at V and 4 bases at J, with 9 bases in the middle. The CDR3 covers 13 residues. The germline gives CDR1 LGHNA, CDR2 YSLEER. The CDR3 is CASSKTAYNEQFF. The CDR3, as DNA: TGCGCCAGCAGCAAGACAGCTTACAATGAGCAGTTCTTC.

The genes are TRBV7-2 and TRBJ2-3; no definite D call. The germline gives CDR1 SGHTA, CDR2 FQGNSA. V gave up 5 bases and J gave up 1 base, with 22 bases separating them. The CDR3 runs to 18 residues. The CDR3 region is CASSPFPRGSRGTDTQYF. The CDR3 DNA follows: TGTGCCAGCAGCCCATTCCCCCGAGGCAGTCGGGGCACAGATACGCAGTATTTT.

This sequence joins TRBV21-1 and TRBJ1-2; the D call in the table, TRBD1, was not verified against the DNA. TRBV21-1 is a pseudogene locus. There are 18 residues in the CDR3. CDR3 DNA: TGTGCCAGCAGCCCAGAGGACAGGGGGGCCCTAGTTTCATGTGGCTACACCTTC. Translated: CASSPEDRGALVSCGYTF.

The chain combines TRBV29-1 with TRBJ1-2; 9 bases fit TRBD1. Trimming at V came to 6 bases and at J to 8 bases, leaving 10 bases not matched to a gene. Germline V lookup: CDR1 SQVTM, CDR2 ANQGSEA. The CDR3 has 13 amino acids. The CDR3 loop is CSVSAGTGSGYTF. CDR3 sequence (DNA): TGCAGCGTGAGTGCCGGGACAGGGAGCGGCTACACCTTC.

V usage is TRBV4-2 and J usage is TRBJ1-5; possible D gene TRBD1, 6 bases. V was pared by 0 bases and J by 0 bases, with 12 bases between. Germline V gives CDR1 LGHNA, CDR2 YNFKEQ. The CDR3 contains 17 residues. The CDR3 DNA reads TGTGCCAGCAGCCAAGATCTTCAGGGGTTTAGCAATCAGCCCCAGCATTTT. It encodes CASSQDLQGFSNQPQHF.

The CDR3 here is CASRGAGYYNSPLHF. The CDR3 DNA reads as TGTGCCAGCAGGGGGGCAGGGTACTATAATTCACCCCTCCACTTT. The V call is TRBV7-2, the J call TRBJ1-6; possibly TRBD1 for D (6 bases). The CDR3 extends over 15 amino acids. CDR1 is SGHTA and CDR2 is FQGNSA in the germline V gene. Between the trimmed V and J ends, which lost 6 bases and 3 bases, there was a span of 12 bases.

The chain is built from TRBV9 and TRBJ2-7; 10 bases map to TRBD1. Germline V gene sequence: CDR1 SGDLS, CDR2 YYNGEE. The CDR3 runs 14 residues. The ends lost 4 bases at V and 7 bases at J; junction bases unmatched: 8. As DNA, the CDR3 is TGTGCCAGCAGCCCGGGACAGGGGTGGTTGGAGCAGTACTTC. This translates into CASSPGQGWLEQYF.

The V call is TRBV5-6, the J call TRBJ1-1; D gene ambiguous. Per germline, CDR1 SGHDT and CDR2 YYEEEE. CDR3 length: 13 residues. Trimming took off 0 bases at V and 2 bases at J, with 5 bases between the two ends. The CDR3 sequence: CASSLGANTEAFF. For the CDR3, the DNA is TGTGCCAGCAGCTTGGGGGCCAACACTGAAGCTTTCTTT.

V is TRBV29-1 and J is TRBJ2-7; 7 nucleotides line up with TRBD1. V shed 7 bases, J shed 0 bases, and the junction held 24 bases outside the gene matches. Germline V gene lookup returns CDR1 SQVTM and CDR2 ANQGSEA. The CDR3 runs to 19 residues. CDR3 in DNA: TGCAGCGCAAAAACCCTGGACAGGCTTTCGACCTTAAACTCCTACGAGCAGTACTTC. This translates into CSAKTLDRLSTLNSYEQYF.

As regards this clone: Within the sample, other DNA sequences also encode this same CDR3. The gene calls are TRBV7-2 and TRBJ2-7; 10 bases map to TRBD2. The junction had 7 bases not matched to a gene; V was cut back by 5 bases and J by 3 bases. Germline values: CDR1 SGHTA, CDR2 FQGNSA. The CDR3 extends over 15 amino acids. This CDR3 reads CASSPRTSGSYEQYF. In DNA, the CDR3 is TGTGCCAGCAGCCCAAGGACTAGCGGAAGCTACGAGCAGTACTTC.

This chain links TRBV19 with TRBJ1-2; no reliable D call. The CDR3 is made up of 15 amino acids. CDR1 LNHDA and CDR2 SQIVND come from the germline V gene (reference sequence). V was shortened by 4 bases and J by 6 bases, with 18 bases between the two germline ends. The CDR3 DNA sequence: TGTGCCAGTAGTAAGATCGGCGATCGCCGGGATGGCTACACCTTC. Residues: CASSKIGDRRDGYTF.